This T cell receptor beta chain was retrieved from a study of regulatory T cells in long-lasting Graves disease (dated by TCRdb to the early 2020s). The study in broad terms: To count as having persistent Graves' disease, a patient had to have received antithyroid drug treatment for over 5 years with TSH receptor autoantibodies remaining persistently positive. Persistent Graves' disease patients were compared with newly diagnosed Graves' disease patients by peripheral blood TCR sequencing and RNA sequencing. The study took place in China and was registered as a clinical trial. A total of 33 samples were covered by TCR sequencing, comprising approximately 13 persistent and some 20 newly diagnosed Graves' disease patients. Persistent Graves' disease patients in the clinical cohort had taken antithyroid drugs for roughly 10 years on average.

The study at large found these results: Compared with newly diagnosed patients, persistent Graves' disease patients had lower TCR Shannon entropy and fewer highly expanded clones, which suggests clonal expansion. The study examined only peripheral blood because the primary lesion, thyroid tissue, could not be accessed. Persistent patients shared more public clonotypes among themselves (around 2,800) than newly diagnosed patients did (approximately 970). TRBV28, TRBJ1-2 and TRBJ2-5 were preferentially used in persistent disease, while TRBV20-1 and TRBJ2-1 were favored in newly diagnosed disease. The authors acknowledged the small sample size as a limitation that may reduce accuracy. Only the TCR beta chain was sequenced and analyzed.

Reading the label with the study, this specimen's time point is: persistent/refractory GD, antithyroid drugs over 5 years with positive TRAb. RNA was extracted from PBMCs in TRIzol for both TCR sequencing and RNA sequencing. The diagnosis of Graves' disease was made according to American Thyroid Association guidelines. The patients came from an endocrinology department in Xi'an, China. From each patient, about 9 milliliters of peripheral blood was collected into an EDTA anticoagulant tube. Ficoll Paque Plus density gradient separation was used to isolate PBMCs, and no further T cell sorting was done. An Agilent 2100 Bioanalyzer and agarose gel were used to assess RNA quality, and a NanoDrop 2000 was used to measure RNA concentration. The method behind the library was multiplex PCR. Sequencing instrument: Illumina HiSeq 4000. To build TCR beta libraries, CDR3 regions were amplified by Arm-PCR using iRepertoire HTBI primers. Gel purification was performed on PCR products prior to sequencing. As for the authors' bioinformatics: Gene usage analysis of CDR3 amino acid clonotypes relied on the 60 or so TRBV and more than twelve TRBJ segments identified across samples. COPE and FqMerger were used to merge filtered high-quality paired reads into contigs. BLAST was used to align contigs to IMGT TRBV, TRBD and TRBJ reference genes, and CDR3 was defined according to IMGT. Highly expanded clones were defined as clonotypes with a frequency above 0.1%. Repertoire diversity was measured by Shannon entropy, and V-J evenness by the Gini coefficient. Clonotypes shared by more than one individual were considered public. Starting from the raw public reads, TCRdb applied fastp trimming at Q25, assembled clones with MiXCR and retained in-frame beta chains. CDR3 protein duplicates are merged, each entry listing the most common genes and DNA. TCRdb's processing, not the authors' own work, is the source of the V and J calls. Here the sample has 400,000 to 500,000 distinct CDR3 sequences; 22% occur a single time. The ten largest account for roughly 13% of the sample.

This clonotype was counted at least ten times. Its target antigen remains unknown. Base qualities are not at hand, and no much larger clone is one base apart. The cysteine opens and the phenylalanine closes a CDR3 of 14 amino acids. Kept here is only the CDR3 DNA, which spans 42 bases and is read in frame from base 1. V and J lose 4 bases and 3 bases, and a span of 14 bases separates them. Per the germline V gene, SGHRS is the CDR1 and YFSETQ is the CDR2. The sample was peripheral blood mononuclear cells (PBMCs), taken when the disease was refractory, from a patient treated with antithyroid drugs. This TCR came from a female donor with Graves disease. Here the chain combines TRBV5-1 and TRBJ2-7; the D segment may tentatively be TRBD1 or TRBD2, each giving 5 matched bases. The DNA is TGCGCCAGCAGCATGGGGGACCTAATCTACGAGCAGTACTTC. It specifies CASSMGDLIYEQYF.